This T cell receptor beta chain was recovered during a study of blood T cell repertoires in COVID-19. The CDR3 totals 16 residues. Data came from immunoSEQ multiplex PCR; TCRdb stores just in-frame clones and leaves some out. Here the sample spans 300,000 to 450,000 clones, roughly 85% being singletons. The sample comprised peripheral blood. The receptor comes from a woman younger than 30 with acute or convalescent COVID-19. The V gene is TRBV21-1, the J gene TRBJ1-3; no check of the table's D call, TRBD1, against the DNA was made. TRBV21-1 is a documented pseudogene. Here the CDR3 reads CASSQPHRGNSNTIYF. The CDR3 region has the DNA TGTGCCAGCAGCCAACCTCACAGGGGAAATTCCAACACCATATATTTT.